This is a list of T cell receptor beta chains from one sample in a study of T cell repertoires in cytomegalovirus infection. Using its own MiXCR run on the reads, TCRdb lists one record per CDR3 protein. Here the sample spans some 240,000 distinct CDR3 sequences, approximately 15% being singletons. The sample consisted of CD8+ T cells from PBMCs. The receptors were gathered from a human donor in good health (CMV status not recorded). Some clones in this sample may be carry-over from other donors' samples. Both conserved end residues are part of each CDR3. Fields, in order: D gene, clone size, J gene, V gene, CDR3 protein, CDR3 DNA. A D gene is named only where the DNA matches it firmly. Clone size is stated in some rows and not others, as once, few, many or a class when expanded.

- few TRBJ1-3 TRBV10-3 CAIGGGNSGNTIYF TGTGCCATCGGGGGGGGCAATTCTGGAAACACCATATATTTT
TRBD1 many TRBJ2-3 TRBV19 CASTPQGGLGTDTQYF TGTGCCAGTACCCCACAGGGGGGACTCGGCACAGATACGCAGTATTTT
- few TRBJ2-5 TRBV4-1 CASSQVAPLQGQETQYF TGCGCCAGCAGCCAAGTAGCGCCACTCCAGGGCCAAGAGACCCAGTACTTC
- many TRBJ1-1 TRBV28 CASSLDIFNTEAFF TGTGCCAGCAGCTTGGACATTTTTAACACTGAAGCTTTCTTT
TRBD1 - TRBJ2-7 TRBV28 CASSLPLGGTGTYEQYF TGTGCCAGCAGTTTACCCCTTGGCGGGACAGGAACCTACGAGCAGTACTTC
TRBD1 many TRBJ1-1 TRBV12-5 CASVSIGGWTEAFF TGTGCTAGTGTCTCGATAGGGGGCTGGACTGAAGCTTTCTTT
TRBD1 many TRBJ1-2 TRBV6-2/TRBV6-3 CASSYSRTGSDYGYTF TGTGCCAGCAGTTACTCGAGGACAGGATCAGACTATGGCTACACCTTC
- many TRBJ2-1 TRBV4-2 CASSQDRGRTGHEQFF TGTGCCAGCAGCCAAGATAGGGGCCGGACCGGGCATGAGCAGTTCTTC
- - TRBJ2-3 TRBV12-3/TRBV12-4 CASSLETGLRRGTDTQYF TGTGCCAGCAGTTTAGAGACGGGACTCCGTCGGGGCACAGATACGCAGTATTTT
TRBD2 many TRBJ2-7 TRBV7-8 CASSFSGGAYEQYF TGTGCCAGCAGCTTTAGCGGGGGGGCTTACGAGCAGTACTTC
- - TRBJ1-1 TRBV28 CASSSLSSVLNTEAFF TGTGCCAGCAGTTCCCTCTCGTCTGTTTTGAACACTGAAGCTTTCTTT
- many TRBJ2-7 TRBV14 CASSQGGASYEQYF TGTGCCAGCAGCCAGGGGGGCGCGTCCTACGAGCAGTACTTC
TRBD1 - TRBJ2-3 TRBV6-1 CASSERDRGPWTDTQYF TGTGCCAGCAGTGAACGGGACAGGGGGCCTTGGACAGATACGCAGTATTTT
TRBD2 few TRBJ2-1 TRBV3-1 CASSLGTSGGSSYNEQFF TGTGCCAGCAGCCTTGGGACTAGCGGGGGAAGCTCCTACAATGAGCAGTTCTTC